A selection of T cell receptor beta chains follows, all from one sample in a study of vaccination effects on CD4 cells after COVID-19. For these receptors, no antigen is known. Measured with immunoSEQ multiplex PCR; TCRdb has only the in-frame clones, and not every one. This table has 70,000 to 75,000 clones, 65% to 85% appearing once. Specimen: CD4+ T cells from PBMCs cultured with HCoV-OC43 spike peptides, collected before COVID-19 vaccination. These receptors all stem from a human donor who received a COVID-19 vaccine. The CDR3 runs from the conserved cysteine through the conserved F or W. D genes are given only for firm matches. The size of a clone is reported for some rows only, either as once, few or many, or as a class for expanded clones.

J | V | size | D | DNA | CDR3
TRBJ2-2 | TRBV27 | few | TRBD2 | TGTGCCAGCAGCCTAGCGGGGGGGCCGTACACCGGGGAGCTGTTTTTT | CASSLAGGPYTGELFF
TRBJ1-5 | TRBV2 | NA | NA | TGTGCCAGCAGTGATAGGGGTTACAATCAGCCCCAGCATTTT | CASSDRGYNQPQHF
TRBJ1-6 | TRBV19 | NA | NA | TGTGCCAGTAGCCGGAGCTCCTATAATTCACCCCTCCACTTT | CASSRSSYNSPLHF
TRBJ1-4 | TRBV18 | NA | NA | TGTGCCAGCTCACCACAGGGACAAGCAACTAATGAAAAACTGTTTTTT | CASSPQGQATNEKLFF
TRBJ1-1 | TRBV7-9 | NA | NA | TGTGCCAGCAGCCGAACACTGAACACTGAAGCTTTCTTT | CASSRTLNTEAFF
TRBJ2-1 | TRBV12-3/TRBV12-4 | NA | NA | TGTGCCAGCAGTTTTGTAGGATACAATGAGCAGTTCTTC | CASSFVGYNEQFF
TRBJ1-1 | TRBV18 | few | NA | TGTGCCAGCTCACCAGGGGTGAACACTGAAGCTTTCTTT | CASSPGVNTEAFF
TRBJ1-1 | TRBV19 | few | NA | TGTGCCAGTACGGCTCAGTCTCTTATGAACACTGAAGCTTTCTTT | CASTAQSLMNTEAFF
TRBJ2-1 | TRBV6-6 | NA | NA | TGTGCCAGCAGTTACTCGAGTAGCGCGGCCGAGCAGTTCTTC | CASSYSSSAAEQFF
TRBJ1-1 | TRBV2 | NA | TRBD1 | TGTGCCAGCACCCCTCCCGGGACAGGGGAAGCTTTCTTT | CASTPPGTGEAFF
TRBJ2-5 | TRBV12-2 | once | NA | TGTGCAAGTCGCCCTCGACTAGCGGGTGTCGGAGAGACCCAGTACTTC | CASRPRLAGVGETQYF
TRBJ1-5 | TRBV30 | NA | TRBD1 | TGTGCCTGGAGTGGCCCGGGACAGGGGCCTTATCAGCCCCAGCATTTT | CAWSGPGQGPYQPQHF
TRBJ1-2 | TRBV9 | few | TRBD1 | TGTGCCAGCAGCGTTAGTTCCGGGACAGGGGGCAGCTATGGCTACACCTTC | CASSVSSGTGGSYGYTF
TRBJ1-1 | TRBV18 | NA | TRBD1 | TGTGCCAGCTCACCACTTCAGGGGGACACTGAAGCTTTCTTT | CASSPLQGDTEAFF
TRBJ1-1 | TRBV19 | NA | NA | TGTGCCAGTAGTATAGGAGGGGACACTGAAGCTTTCTTT | CASSIGGDTEAFF